A selection of T cell receptor beta chains follows, all from one sample in a study of T cell responses to AZD1222 COVID-19 vaccine. The data were produced by immunoSEQ multiplex PCR, yet TCRdb's version contains in-frame clones alone and is incomplete. The data hold some 140,000 clones, with around 90% observed a single time. This sample comprised peripheral blood, obtained on day 0 of AZD1222 vaccination. Receptors originate from an adult in good health. CDR3s include the opening cysteine and the closing phenylalanine or tryptophan. A D gene is named only where the DNA matches it firmly. Not every row has a clone size; where given, it reads once, few, many or a size class.

D gene,clone size,J gene,V gene,CDR3 DNA,CDR3 protein
-,-,TRBJ2-5,TRBV7-9,TGTGCCAGCAGCTTAATTTCTTTACGGCAGACCCAGTACTTC,CASSLISLRQTQYF
TRBD1,-,TRBJ2-3,TRBV6-5,TGTGCCAGCAGACGGACAGGGGTGACAGATACGCAGTATTTT,CASRRTGVTDTQYF
-,-,TRBJ1-4,TRBV21-1,TGTGCCAGCGAATGGAGGGACGATGAAAAACTGTTTTTT,CASEWRDDEKLFF
TRBD2,-,TRBJ2-4,TRBV5-5,TGTGCCAGCAGCCCGGGACTACGGGATCTAGCCAAAAACATTCAGTACTTC,CASSPGLRDLAKNIQYF
-,-,TRBJ2-7,TRBV3-1/TRBV3-2,TGTGCCAGCAGCCTTGACTGGAGGCCCCCCTACGAGCAGTACTTC,CASSLDWRPPYEQYF
-,-,TRBJ1-2,TRBV18,TGTGCCAGCTCACCACTCAATGGCTACACCTTC,CASSPLNGYTF
TRBD2,-,TRBJ2-1,TRBV10-3,TGTGCCATCAGTGAGCTGACTAGCGGAAACTACAATGAGCAGTTCTTC,CAISELTSGNYNEQFF
TRBD1,-,TRBJ2-1,TRBV27,TGTGCCAGCAGTTTCGCCCCCGCCCGGGACAGAAACTCGGGTGAGCAGTTCTTC,CASSFAPARDRNSGEQFF
-,-,TRBJ1-2,TRBV2,TGTGCCAGCAGGTACACCAGGGAGTATGGCTACACCTTC,CASRYTREYGYTF
-,few,TRBJ2-2,TRBV9,TGTGCCAGCAGCGTAGCTACGGGGGCGGGCGGGGAGCTGTTTTTT,CASSVATGAGGELFF
-,once,TRBJ1-1,TRBV10-1,TGCGCCAGTCCCCCGAACACTGAAGCTTTCTTT,CASPPNTEAFF
-,-,TRBJ1-2,TRBV5-4,TGTGCCAGCAGCTCGGGGGGGCCAAACTTGGATGGCTACACCTTC,CASSSGGPNLDGYTF
-,-,TRBJ1-1,TRBV7-8,TGTGCCAGCAGCTTAGTTGGTTTAGGGTCCGCTTTCTTT,CASSLVGLGSAFF
TRBD1,-,TRBJ1-2,TRBV19,TGTGCCAGTAGTCCCCCGACAGGGGGACCCTATGGCTACACCTTC,CASSPPTGGPYGYTF
-,-,TRBJ2-1,TRBV14,TGTGCCAGCAGCCAAGAGTGGGGGAATGAGCAGTTCTTC,CASSQEWGNEQFF
-,-,TRBJ1-5,TRBV10-3,TGTGCCATCAGTATCGGGTTGGAAAGCAATCAGCCCCAGCATTTT,CAISIGLESNQPQHF
-,-,TRBJ1-3,TRBV6-5,TGTGCCAGCAGACCCTTCTCACACTTCGGAAACACCATATATTTT,CASRPFSHFGNTIYF
-,few,TRBJ1-6,TRBV3-1/TRBV3-2,TGTGCCAGCAGCCAAAGACAGGAGAGATCACCCCTCCACTTT,CASSQRQERSPLHF
-,-,TRBJ1-6,TRBV2,TGTGCCAGCATTCTACGGGCCAATTCACCCCTCCACTTT,CASILRANSPLHF
-,-,TRBJ2-2,TRBV11-3,TGTGCCAGCAGCCCCGGGACCAACACCGGGGAGCTGTTTTTT,CASSPGTNTGELFF
TRBD2,-,TRBJ2-1,TRBV7-3,TGTGCCAGCAGCTTATCCAGCGGGGGGAATGAGCAGTTCTTC,CASSLSSGGNEQFF
TRBD2,-,TRBJ2-3,TRBV10-3,TGTGCCATCGGTGCGGGAGTGGCAGATACGCAGTATTTT,CAIGAGVADTQYF
-,-,TRBJ2-7,TRBV2,TGTGCCAGCAACAGGTTGCCGTCTTACGAGCAGTACTTC,CASNRLPSYEQYF
-,-,TRBJ1-1,TRBV5-5,TGTGCCAGCAGCCTCGTGGGTGACACTGAAGCTTTCTTT,CASSLVGDTEAFF
-,once,TRBJ2-1,TRBV7-3,TGTGCCAGCAGTTTAGGACACAACAATGAGCAGTTCTTC,CASSLGHNNEQFF
-,-,TRBJ2-7,TRBV7-2,TGTGCCAGCAGCTTAACAGGGGACTCCGAGCAGTACTTC,CASSLTGDSEQYF
-,-,TRBJ1-1,TRBV7-8,TGTGCCAGCAGCCAATACAACACTGAAGCTTTCTTT,CASSQYNTEAFF
-,-,TRBJ1-2,TRBV6-5,TGTGCCAGCAGTTACTCTGCGGCTGGAAGGTATGGCTACACCTTC,CASSYSAAGRYGYTF
-,-,TRBJ2-5,TRBV12-3/TRBV12-4,TGTGCCAGCGGCGGAGAGACCCAGTACTTC,CASGGETQYF
-,-,TRBJ1-4,TRBV21-1,TGTGCCAGCCGCCCCGGGGCAGGGGCGAAGTTAACTAATGAAAAACTGTTTTTT,CASRPGAGAKLTNEKLFF
TRBD1,-,TRBJ1-2,TRBV9,TGTGCCAGCAGCGGTGGATATGTGGCAGGGGGAGTAACAAACTATGGCTACACCTTC,CASSGGYVAGGVTNYGYTF
-,-,TRBJ1-4,TRBV9,TGTGCCAGCAGCGTATTATACGATGGAAAACTGTTTTTT,CASSVLYDGKLFF
TRBD1,-,TRBJ2-5,TRBV11-3,TGTGCCAGCAGCTTAGACCCGAGGACAGGCCAGGAGACCCAGTACTTC,CASSLDPRTGQETQYF
-,-,TRBJ1-4,TRBV14,TGTGCCAGCAGCCAGGGGGTCCCCGCAACTAATGAAAAACTGTTTTTT,CASSQGVPATNEKLFF